What follows are 30 T cell receptor beta chains derived from one specimen sequenced in a study of beta chain features in type 1 diabetes. The isolated RNA, all of it, was reverse transcribed, so expressed TCRB transcripts were what got sequenced. The protocol was immunoSEQ multiplex PCR, while the TCRdb copy is restricted to in-frame clones and leaves out a portion. The data hold about 410,000 clones, with approximately 14% observed a single time. The sequenced sample was naive CD4+ T cells from blood. These TCRs come from a man aged 25 to 40 in good health.

The V and J genes are TRBV7-9 and TRBJ1-4; 7 nucleotides match TRBD1. CDR3 length equals 15 residues. Germline V gene sequence: CDR1 SEHNR, CDR2 FQNEAQ (reference sequence). V dropped 5 bases and J dropped 7; count of bases not matched to a gene: 10. CDR3: CASSLATGISEKLFF. The CDR3 bases are TGTGCCAGCAGCCTCGCGACAGGGATATCTGAAAAACTGTTTTTT.

This sequence joins TRBV14 and TRBJ1-2; D might be TRBD1 (6 bases). The V end was cut by 1 base, the J end by 5 bases, with 8 bases between. The CDR3 extends over 13 amino acids. The germline V gene has CDR1 SGHDN and CDR2 FVKESK. The CDR3 DNA follows: TGTGCCAGCAGCCAAGCGGACAGATATGGCTACACCTTC. This encodes CASSQADRYGYTF.

The chain employs TRBV28 and TRBJ2-3; TRBD1 agrees at 10 bases. Germline V gene data show CDR1 as MDHEN and CDR2 as SYDVKM. The CDR3 runs to 16 residues. Unmatched junction bases numbered 9, after V lost 5 bases and J lost 4 bases. This CDR3 is CASSIQTGGASDTQYF. The CDR3 coding sequence is TGTGCCAGCAGTATACAGACAGGGGGCGCATCAGATACGCAGTATTTT.

This clone was picked up a small number of times. The genes are TRBV7-9 and TRBJ2-1; the match to TRBD1 covers 12 bases. V lost 3 bases and J lost 8; bases outside the gene matches: 8. Looked up from germline, CDR1 is SEHNR and CDR2 is FQNEAQ (reference sequence). This CDR3 spans 16 amino acids. The CDR3 loop is CASSFLPGQGADEQFF. The CDR3 nucleotides read TGTGCCAGCAGCTTTCTACCGGGACAGGGGGCCGATGAGCAGTTCTTC.

The chain uses TRBV18 and TRBJ2-3, with D possibly TRBD2 on 5 matching bases. This CDR3 comprises 15 residues. The V and J ends lost 1 base and 0 bases respectively, with 8 bases between them. CDR1 is KGHSH and CDR2 is LQKENI in the germline V gene. CDR3 in amino acids: CASSPLAFSTDTQYF. Here the CDR3 DNA reads TGTGCCAGCTCACCACTAGCGTTTAGCACAGATACGCAGTATTTT.

In the case of this clone: Germline and junction disagree at one end, which may indicate a read error. V usage is TRBV6-6 and J usage is TRBJ1-5, with 10 bases aligning to TRBD1. Germline V lookup: CDR1 MNHNY, CDR2 SVGAGI (reference sequence). The CDR3 extends over 11 amino acids. CDR3 protein: CASRYRDRGYF. The CDR3 DNA reads as TGTGCCAGCAGATACCGGGACAGGGGCTATTTT.

Only a few counts were recorded for this clone. The chain combines TRBV7-2 with TRBJ2-1; 15 nucleotides line up with TRBD2. V was pared by 5 bases and J by 10 bases, with 6 bases of the junction left unmatched. This CDR3 has 15 residues. The V gene's germline CDR1 is SGHTA and CDR2 FQGNSA. CDR3 sequence (DNA): TGTGCCAGCAGCGCAGGACTAGCGGGGGGGTACGAGCAGTTCTTC. Translation gives CASSAGLAGGYEQFF.

The chain has TRBV15 and TRBJ2-3, with no clear D. V lost 2 bases and J lost 8, with 5 bases in between. The germline gives CDR1 LNHNV, CDR2 YYDKDF (reference sequence). The CDR3 has 11 residues. DNA for the CDR3: TGTGCCACCAGCAGAACGTTTACGCAGTATTTT. It specifies CATSRTFTQYF.

The V and J genes are TRBV4-3 and TRBJ2-7; D not resolved. CDR3 length: 18 residues. Between the trimmed V and J ends, which lost 2 bases and 3 bases, there was a span of 23 bases. From germline, CDR1 is LGHNA and CDR2 YSLEER. The CDR3 DNA reads TGCGCCAGCAGCCAAATTGTAAAACCCGGGCGGCAGATCTACGAGCAGTACGTC. This gives the protein CASSQIVKPGRQIYEQYV.

This clone was detected a few times. This chain uses TRBV5-6 with TRBJ2-1; D remains unclear. The germline gives CDR1 SGHDT, CDR2 YYEEEE. CDR3 length: 11 residues. The germline V and J ends were trimmed by 4 bases and 7 bases, with 6 bases remaining between them. This CDR3 reads CASSRLNEQFF. In DNA, the CDR3 is TGTGCCAGCAGCCGACTTAATGAGCAGTTCTTC.

The chain uses TRBV7-2 and TRBJ2-2; 7 bases are a match to TRBD2. The CDR3 loop spans 16 amino acids. CDR1 and CDR2 (germline): SGHTA, FQGNSA. The J segment lost 3 bases and the V segment lost 7 bases, leaving 11 bases of the junction unmatched. Written as DNA, the CDR3 is TGTGCCAGCACCCGTAGGAGCGGGGAGTACACCGGGGAGCTGTTTTTT. It codes for CASTRRSGEYTGELFF.

This clone was observed a few times. The rearrangement uses TRBV2 and TRBJ2-2; D is unclear. V dropped 2 bases and J dropped 8 bases, with 9 bases sitting between them. The CDR3 consists of 13 residues. Germline lookup yields CDR1 SNHLY and CDR2 FYNNEI. The CDR3 here is CASSELLSGELFF. As DNA, the CDR3 is TGTGCCAGCAGTGAACTGTTATCGGGGGAGCTGTTTTTT. Variable domain in full (rest from reference TRBV2 and TRBJ2-2): EPEVTQTPSHQVTQMGQEVILRCVPISNHLYFYWYRQILGQKVEFLVSFYNNEISEKSEIFDDQFSVERPDGSNFTLKIRSTKLEDSAMYFCASSELLSGELFFGEGSRLTVL.

CDR3 sequence (DNA): TGTGCCAGCAGTTACTCGGGCACGGGACAGGGACTGACCCAGTACTTC. Its translation is CASSYSGTGQGLTQYF. The V call is TRBV6-5, the J call TRBJ2-5; 9 bases fit TRBD1. This CDR3 comprises 16 residues. Looked up from germline, CDR1 is MNHEY and CDR2 is SVGAGI. J lost 7 bases, V lost 0 bases, and 9 bases had no gene match.

The chain has TRBV5-6 and TRBJ2-1; 9 nucleotides agree with TRBD2. Trimming removed 2 bases from V and 5 bases from J; junction bases left unmatched: 5. CDR1 is SGHDT and CDR2 is YYEEEE in the germline V gene. This CDR3 is 15 amino acids long. The CDR3 spells CASSFAPSGDNEQFF. The CDR3 nucleotides are TGTGCCAGCAGCTTCGCGCCTAGCGGGGACAATGAGCAGTTCTTC.

The J gene is TRBJ1-1, the V gene TRBV7-2; D call uncertain. From germline, CDR1 is SGHTA and CDR2 FQGNSA. The length of the CDR3 is 13 residues. Deletions cut 5 bases from V and 1 base from J, with 8 bases between. CDR3 sequence reads: CASSPGANTEAFF. CDR3 nucleotides: TGTGCCAGCAGCCCCGGCGCGAACACTGAAGCTTTCTTT.

V is TRBV4-1 and J is TRBJ2-3; 7 nucleotides agree with TRBD1. With 1 base clipped from V and 2 bases from J, the junction kept 9 bases outside the gene matches. The germline V gene encodes CDR1 MGHRA and CDR2 YSYEKL. The CDR3 has 17 amino acids. CDR3 sequence: CASSQGTRQGSTDTQYF. Written as DNA, the CDR3 is TGCGCCAGCAGCCAAGGCACCAGACAGGGTTCCACAGATACGCAGTATTTT.

DNA of the CDR3: TGTGCCATCAGTGACGACAGGGACTATGGCTACACCTTC. Encoded protein: CAISDDRDYGYTF. The gene calls are TRBV10-3 and TRBJ1-2; 7 nucleotides line up with TRBD1. With 3 bases clipped from V and 3 bases from J, the junction kept 1 base outside the gene matches. CDR1 is ENHRY, CDR2 SYGVKD, per germline. This CDR3 region has 13 residues.

The gene calls are TRBV29-1 and TRBJ2-5, with unresolved D. This CDR3 is built from 12 residues. Germline V CDR1 and CDR2: SQVTM, ANQGSEA. V was cut by 4 bases and J by 2 bases, with 8 bases left in between. The CDR3 sequence: CSVAAAQETQYF. CDR3 coding DNA: TGCAGCGTTGCGGCGGCTCAAGAGACCCAGTACTTC.

This chain links TRBV7-2 with TRBJ2-3; D assignment may be TRBD1 or TRBD2 (5 bases each). With 3 bases removed from V and 2 bases from J, the gap between germline ends came to 12 bases. The length of the CDR3 is 15 residues. Germline lookup yields CDR1 SGHTA and CDR2 FQGNSA. The CDR3 sequence: CASSFRMGDTDTQYF. CDR3 DNA: TGTGCCAGCAGCTTTAGGATGGGGGACACAGATACGCAGTATTTT.

The CDR3 DNA reads as TGTGCCAGTAGTACAGACAGGGGGCGCCTCGGCACTGAAGCTTTCTTT. This encodes CASSTDRGRLGTEAFF. The chain links TRBV19 to TRBJ1-1; 10 nucleotides match TRBD1. The V gene end was trimmed by 4 bases and the J gene end by 4 bases; junction bases not matched to a gene: 9. Germline loops: CDR1 LNHDA, CDR2 SQIVND (reference sequence). The CDR3 has 16 amino acids.

This clone was counted a few times. This chain joins TRBV4-3 and TRBJ2-5; 11 positions agree with TRBD2. In germline, CDR1 is LGHNA, CDR2 YSLEER. The CDR3 has 18 residues. V gave up 0 bases and J gave up 1 base; unmatched junction bases: 7. The CDR3 protein is CASSQDWGLADSQETQYF. CDR3 DNA: TGCGCCAGCAGCCAAGACTGGGGACTAGCGGATTCCCAAGAGACCCAGTACTTC.

In its sample, this clone was seen a few times. The DNA of the CDR3 is TGTGCCAGCACCTTTGACCGGTCAAGGGCAGATACGCAGTATTTT. It codes for CASTFDRSRADTQYF. The V and J genes are TRBV5-4 and TRBJ2-3; D remains ambiguous. The CDR3 spans 15 residues. Between the trimmed V and J ends, which lost 6 bases and 4 bases, there was a span of 18 bases. Germline values: CDR1 SGHNT, CDR2 YYREEE (reference sequence). Supplemented by reference TRBV5-4 and TRBJ2-3, the full variable domain reads ETGVTQSPTHLIKTRGQQVTLRCSSQSGHNTVSWYQQALGQGPQFIFQYYREEENGRGNFPPRFSGLQFPNYSSELNVNALELDDSALYLCASTFDRSRADTQYFGPGTRLTVL.

The CDR3 sequence: CASSPKGGIITYEQYF. DNA for the CDR3: TGTGCCAGCAGCCCTAAGGGGGGTATTATAACCTACGAGCAGTACTTC. The rearrangement joins TRBV7-9 to TRBJ2-7, with D perhaps being TRBD1 or TRBD2 (6 bases each). V gave up 5 bases and J gave up 2 bases, with 19 bases separating them. Germline CDR1 and CDR2: SEHNR and FQNEAQ (reference sequence). CDR3 length equals 16 residues.

This sequence joins TRBV7-9 and TRBJ2-1; D possibly corresponds to TRBD2 (7 bases). CDR1 and CDR2 from the germline V gene are SEHNR and FQNEAQ (reference sequence). This CDR3 spans 16 amino acids. Trimming stripped 3 bases from V and 2 bases from J, with 14 bases between. The DNA of the CDR3 is TGTGCCAGCAGCTTCGGGGGGCACCCCACCTACAATGAGCAGTTCTTC. Translation gives CASSFGGHPTYNEQFF.

This chain connects TRBV23-1 to TRBJ1-1; D gene uncertain. TRBV23-1 is annotated as an ORF whose role is uncertain. This CDR3 comprises 12 residues. V shed 0 bases and J shed 8 bases, with 7 bases lying between them. This CDR3 is CASSQSRPEAFF. DNA for the CDR3: TGCGCCAGCAGTCAATCTCGCCCCGAAGCTTTCTTT.

This clone was seen only a few times. The V call is TRBV7-2, the J call TRBJ2-1; D is perhaps TRBD1 (5 bases). The CDR3 extends over 14 amino acids. The V end was cut by 5 bases, the J end by 10 bases, with 18 bases between. CDR1 and CDR2 from the germline V gene are SGHTA and FQGNSA. CDR3 sequence: CASSLTGPGPEQFF. In DNA form, the CDR3 reads TGTGCCAGCAGCCTAACCGGGCCAGGGCCCGAGCAGTTCTTC.

This clone has a handful of counts. This sequence joins TRBV19 and TRBJ2-7; D remains ambiguous. This CDR3 has 15 residues. V was clipped by 1 base and J by 1 base, with 11 bases between them. Germline V gives CDR1 LNHDA, CDR2 SQIVND (reference sequence). Here the CDR3 reads CASSIAAVPSYEQYF. For the CDR3, the DNA is TGTGCCAGTAGTATAGCTGCAGTCCCTTCCTACGAGCAGTACTTC. The full variable domain, its missing parts supplied by reference TRBV19 and TRBJ2-7, is DGGITQSPKYLFRKEGQNVTLSCEQNLNHDAMYWYRQDPGQGLRLIYYSQIVNDFQKGDIAEGYSVSREKKESFPLTVTSAQKNPTAFYLCASSIAAVPSYEQYFGPGTRLTVT.

The CDR3 here is CASSPYFSGTSGGEQFF. The CDR3 bases are TGTGCCAGCAGCCCCTATTTTTCCGGGACTAGCGGGGGTGAGCAGTTCTTC. The chain has TRBV25-1 and TRBJ2-1, with 14 bases that match TRBD2. Per the germline V gene, CDR1 is MGHDK and CDR2 is SYGVNS. The CDR3 loop spans 17 amino acids. With V trimmed by 6 bases and J by 9 bases, 13 bases remained unmatched.

This clone came up a few times. This chain joins TRBV7-9 and TRBJ2-3; a weak D match, TRBD2 (5 bases). CDR3 length: 15 residues. Trimming removed 5 bases from V and 1 base from J, with 13 bases in between. Germline-derived CDR1 and CDR2 are SEHNR and FQNEAQ (reference sequence). The CDR3 DNA sequence: TGTGCCAGCAGCGTGCCACTAGGTGGCACAGATACGCAGTATTTT. Encoded protein: CASSVPLGGTDTQYF.

The chain joins TRBV7-9 to TRBJ1-1; D is perhaps TRBD1 (5 bases). The CDR3 runs 16 residues. CDR1 SEHNR and CDR2 FQNEAQ come from the germline V gene (reference sequence). The ends were cut back, 5 bases at V and 1 base at J, with 17 bases in the middle. The DNA for the CDR3 is TGTGCCAGCAGCCCTAGGGGTTTGGCTTCGAACACTGAAGCTTTCTTT. Translation: CASSPRGLASNTEAFF. The whole variable domain, remainder taken from reference TRBV7-9 and TRBJ1-1, is DTGVSQNPRHKITKRGQNVTFRCDPISEHNRLYWYRQTLGQGPEFLTYFQNEAQLEKSRLLSDRFSAERPKGSFSTLEIQRTEQGDSAMYLCASSPRGLASNTEAFFGQGTRLTVV.